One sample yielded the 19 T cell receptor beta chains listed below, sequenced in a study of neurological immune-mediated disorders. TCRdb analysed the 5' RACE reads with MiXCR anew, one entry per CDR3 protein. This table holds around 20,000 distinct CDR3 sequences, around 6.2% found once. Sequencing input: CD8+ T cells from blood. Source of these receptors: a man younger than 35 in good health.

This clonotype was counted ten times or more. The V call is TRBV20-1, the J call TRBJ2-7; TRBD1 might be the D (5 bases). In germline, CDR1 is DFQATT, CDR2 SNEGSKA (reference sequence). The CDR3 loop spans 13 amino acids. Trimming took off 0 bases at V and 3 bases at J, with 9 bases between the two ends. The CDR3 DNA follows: TGCAGTGCTAGAGACAGGGTCGACTACGAGCAGTACTTC. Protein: CSARDRVDYEQYF.

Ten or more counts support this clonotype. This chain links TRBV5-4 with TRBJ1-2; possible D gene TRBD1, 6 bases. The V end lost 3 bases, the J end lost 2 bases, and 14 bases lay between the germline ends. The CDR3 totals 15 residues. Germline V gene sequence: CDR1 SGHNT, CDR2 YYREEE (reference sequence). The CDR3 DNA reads TGTGCCAGCAGCTCAATGACAGGAAAAAACTATGGCTACACCTTC. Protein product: CASSSMTGKNYGYTF.

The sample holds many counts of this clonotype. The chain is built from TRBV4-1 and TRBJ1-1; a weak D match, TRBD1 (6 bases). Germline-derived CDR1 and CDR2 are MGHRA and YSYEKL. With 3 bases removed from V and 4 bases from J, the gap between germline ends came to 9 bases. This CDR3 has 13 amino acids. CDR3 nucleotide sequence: TGCGCCAGCAGCCACACAGGGTCCACTGAAGCTTTCTTT. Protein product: CASSHTGSTEAFF.

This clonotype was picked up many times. CDR3 bases: TGTGCCAGCAGTCCAGACGCAGGGGGCACTGAAGCTTTCTTT. It specifies CASSPDAGGTEAFF. This chain uses TRBV12-3 or TRBV12-4 with TRBJ1-1; 7 nucleotides align to TRBD1. V lost 5 bases and J lost 4; bases outside the gene matches: 7. The CDR3 runs 14 residues.

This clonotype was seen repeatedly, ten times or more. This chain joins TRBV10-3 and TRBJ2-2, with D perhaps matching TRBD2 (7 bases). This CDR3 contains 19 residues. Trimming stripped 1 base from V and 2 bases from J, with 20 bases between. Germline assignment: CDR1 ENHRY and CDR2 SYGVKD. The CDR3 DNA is TGTGCCATCAGTGAGTACGGCGGGGGCACCACCAGAAACACCGGGGAGCTGTTTTTT. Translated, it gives CAISEYGGGTTRNTGELFF.

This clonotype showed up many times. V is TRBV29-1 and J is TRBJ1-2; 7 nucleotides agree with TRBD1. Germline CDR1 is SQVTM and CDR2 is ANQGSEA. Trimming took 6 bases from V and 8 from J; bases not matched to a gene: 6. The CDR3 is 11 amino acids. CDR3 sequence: CSVKGARGYTF. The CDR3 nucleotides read TGCAGCGTAAAGGGGGCTCGAGGCTACACCTTC.

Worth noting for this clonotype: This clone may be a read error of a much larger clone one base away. The CDR3 DNA is TGTGCCGTCAGTCTTCCCGGGACAGTCTACGAGCAGTACTTC. As protein: CAVSLPGTVYEQYF. This chain links TRBV10-3 with TRBJ2-7; 7 nucleotides agree with TRBD1. Germline loops: CDR1 ENHRY, CDR2 SYGVKD. The CDR3 consists of 14 residues.

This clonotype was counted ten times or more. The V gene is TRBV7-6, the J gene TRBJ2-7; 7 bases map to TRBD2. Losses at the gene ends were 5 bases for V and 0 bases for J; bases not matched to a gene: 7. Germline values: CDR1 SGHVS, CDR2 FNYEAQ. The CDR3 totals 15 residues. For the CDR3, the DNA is TGTGCCAGCAGCCGAACGGGGGGTAGCTCCTACGAGCAGTACTTC. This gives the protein CASSRTGGSSYEQYF.

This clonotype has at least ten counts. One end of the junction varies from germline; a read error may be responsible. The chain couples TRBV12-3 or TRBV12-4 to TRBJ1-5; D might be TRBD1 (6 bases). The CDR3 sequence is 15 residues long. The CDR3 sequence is CACSSPGQLNQPQHF. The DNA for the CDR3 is TGTGCCTGCAGTTCCCCGGGACAACTCAATCAGCCCCAGCATTTT.

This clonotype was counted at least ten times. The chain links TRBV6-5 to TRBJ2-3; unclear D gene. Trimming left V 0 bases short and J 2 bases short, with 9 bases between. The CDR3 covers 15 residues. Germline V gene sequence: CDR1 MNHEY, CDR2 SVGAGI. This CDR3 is CASSYSGRATDTQYF. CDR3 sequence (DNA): TGTGCCAGCAGTTACTCAGGAAGGGCCACAGATACGCAGTATTTT.

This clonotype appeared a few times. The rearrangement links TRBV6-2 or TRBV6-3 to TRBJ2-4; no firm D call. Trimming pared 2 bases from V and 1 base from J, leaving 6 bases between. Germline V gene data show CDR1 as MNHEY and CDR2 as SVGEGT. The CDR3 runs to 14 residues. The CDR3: CASSYGVAKNIQYF. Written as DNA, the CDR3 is TGTGCCAGCAGTTACGGGGTGGCCAAAAACATTCAGTACTTC.

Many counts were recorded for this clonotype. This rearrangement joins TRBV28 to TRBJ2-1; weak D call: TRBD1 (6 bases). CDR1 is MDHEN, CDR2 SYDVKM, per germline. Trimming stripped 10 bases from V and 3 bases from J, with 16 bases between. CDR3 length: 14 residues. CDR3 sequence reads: CAIQSGTLYNEQFF. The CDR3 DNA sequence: TGTGCCATCCAATCCGGGACACTCTACAATGAGCAGTTCTTC.

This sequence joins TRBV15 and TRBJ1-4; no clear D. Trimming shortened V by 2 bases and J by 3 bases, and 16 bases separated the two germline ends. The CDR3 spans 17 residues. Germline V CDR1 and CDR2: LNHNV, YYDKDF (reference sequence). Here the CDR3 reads CATSRPAGRNANEKLFF. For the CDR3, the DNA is TGTGCCACCAGCAGACCTGCAGGACGGAATGCTAATGAAAAACTGTTTTTT.

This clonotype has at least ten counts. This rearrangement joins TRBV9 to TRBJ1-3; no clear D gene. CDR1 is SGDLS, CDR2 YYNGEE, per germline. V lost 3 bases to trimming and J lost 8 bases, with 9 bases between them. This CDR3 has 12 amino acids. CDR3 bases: TGTGCCAGCAGCGACGGGCTCGACACCATATATTTT. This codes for CASSDGLDTIYF.

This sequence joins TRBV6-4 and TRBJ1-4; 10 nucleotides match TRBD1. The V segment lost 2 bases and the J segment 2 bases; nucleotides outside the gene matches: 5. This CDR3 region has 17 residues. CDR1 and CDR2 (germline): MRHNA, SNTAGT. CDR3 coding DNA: TGTGCCAGCAGTGACCGGGACAGGGGTGCCACTAATGAAAAACTGTTTTTT. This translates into CASSDRDRGATNEKLFF.

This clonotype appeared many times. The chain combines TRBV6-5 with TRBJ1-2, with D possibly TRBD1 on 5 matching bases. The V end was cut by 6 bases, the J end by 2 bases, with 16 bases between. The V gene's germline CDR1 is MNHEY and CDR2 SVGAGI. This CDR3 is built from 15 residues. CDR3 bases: TGTGCCAGCAGCCTCATGGCAGGGAGGAACTATGGCTACACCTTC. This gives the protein CASSLMAGRNYGYTF.

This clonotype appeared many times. CDR3 protein: CASMAGQNSPLHF. CDR3 in DNA: TGTGCCAGCATGGCGGGGCAAAATTCACCCCTCCACTTT. The chain joins TRBV2 to TRBJ1-6; D is perhaps TRBD1 (5 bases). The V gene lost 7 bases and the J gene lost 7 bases, with 11 bases spanning the gap. This CDR3 is built from 13 residues. Germline V gene lookup returns CDR1 SNHLY and CDR2 FYNNEI.

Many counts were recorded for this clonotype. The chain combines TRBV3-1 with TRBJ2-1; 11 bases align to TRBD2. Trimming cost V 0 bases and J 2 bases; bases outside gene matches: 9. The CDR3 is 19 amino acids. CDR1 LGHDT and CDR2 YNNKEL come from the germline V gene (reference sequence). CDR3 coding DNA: TGTGCCAGCAGCCAAGAACTAGCGGGGGCCCTATACCCCTACAATGAGCAGTTCTTC. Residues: CASSQELAGALYPYNEQFF.

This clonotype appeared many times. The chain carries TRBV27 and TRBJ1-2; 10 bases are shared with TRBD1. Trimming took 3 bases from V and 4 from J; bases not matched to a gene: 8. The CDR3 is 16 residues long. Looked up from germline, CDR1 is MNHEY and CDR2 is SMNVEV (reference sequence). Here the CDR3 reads CASSFTGTGVFYGYTF. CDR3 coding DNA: TGTGCCAGCAGTTTTACCGGGACAGGGGTCTTCTATGGCTACACCTTC.